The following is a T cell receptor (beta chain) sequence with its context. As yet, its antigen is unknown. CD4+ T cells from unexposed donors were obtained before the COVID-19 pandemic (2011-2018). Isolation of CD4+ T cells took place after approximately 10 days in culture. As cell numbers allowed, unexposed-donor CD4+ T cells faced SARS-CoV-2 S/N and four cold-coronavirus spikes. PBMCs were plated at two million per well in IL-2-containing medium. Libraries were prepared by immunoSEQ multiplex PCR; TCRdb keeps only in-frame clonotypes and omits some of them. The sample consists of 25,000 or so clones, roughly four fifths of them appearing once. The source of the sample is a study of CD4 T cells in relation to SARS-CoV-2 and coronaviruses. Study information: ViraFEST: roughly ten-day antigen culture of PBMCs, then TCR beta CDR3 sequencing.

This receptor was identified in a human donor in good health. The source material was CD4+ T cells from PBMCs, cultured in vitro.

DNA for the CDR3: TGTGCCAGCAGCGTAGCTCTGGCTAGCGGATCAGATACGCAGTATTTT. Protein sequence: CASSVALASGSDTQYF. This chain uses TRBV9 with TRBJ2-3, with 7 bases aligning to TRBD2. This CDR3 has 16 amino acids. V lost 0 bases to trimming and J lost 4 bases; unmatched junction nucleotides: 8. Germline-derived CDR1 and CDR2 are SGDLS and YYNGEE.